The 21 T cell receptor beta chains presented below share a single source sample, sequenced in a study of tumor and adjacent non-tumor tissue in lung cancer. A modified ARM-PCR protocol with three rounds of nested PCR amplified TCRbeta. MiXCR was run by TCRdb on the multiplex PCR reads, yielding one entry per CDR3 protein. The sample records 130,000 or so distinct CDR3 sequences, over 65% being singletons. This sample's RNA came from whole unsorted tissue. The sample consisted of lung tumor tissue. The receptors were sampled from a man between 25 and 39 years old with non-small cell lung cancer.

Worth noting for this clonotype: Since a much larger clone is just one base distant, this may be a read error. The chain links TRBV6-1 to TRBJ1-2; 8 bases fit TRBD1. The junction had 7 bases not matched to a gene; V was cut back by 5 bases and J by 5 bases. CDR1 and CDR2 (germline): MNHNS, SASEGT. The length of the CDR3 is 14 residues. The CDR3 DNA sequence: TGTGCCAGCAGTAAATGGGACAGGAATTATGGCTACACCTTC. Its translation is CASSKWDRNYGYTF.

This clonotype occurred a few times. Being one base from a much bigger clone, this may be a read error. This chain uses TRBV12-3 or TRBV12-4 with TRBJ2-2; D tentatively reads TRBD1 or TRBD2 (5 bases each). The CDR3 totals 15 residues. The V gene lost 7 bases and the J gene lost 8 bases, with 20 bases spanning the gap. In nucleotides, the CDR3 is TGTGCCAGCACTCCCCCTCGACTGGGGGTAGGGGAGCTGTTTTTT. This translates into CASTPPRLGVGELFF.

This clonotype was seen a handful of times. The chain uses TRBV12-3 or TRBV12-4 and TRBJ2-5; 12 bases fit TRBD2. V lost 2 bases and J lost 6; bases outside the gene matches: 7. The CDR3 is 16 residues long. The CDR3 sequence is CASSLRLAGARKTQYF. CDR3 bases: TGTGCCAGCAGTTTAAGACTAGCGGGGGCTAGAAAGACCCAGTACTTC.

The rearrangement links TRBV11-2 to TRBJ2-1; D gene unclear. Germline V gives CDR1 SGHAT, CDR2 FQNNGV. Trimming took 9 bases from V and 10 from J, leaving 19 bases between them. The CDR3 is made up of 13 amino acids. This CDR3 is CARSPHRMIEQFF. In nucleotides, the CDR3 is TGTGCCAGGAGCCCACACCGGATGATAGAGCAGTTCTTC. Full variable domain (rest looked up from reference TRBV11-2 and TRBJ2-1): EAGVAQSPRYKIIEKRQSVAFWCNPISGHATLYWYQQILGQGPKLLIQFQNNGVVDDSQLPKDRFSAERLKGVDSTLKIQPAKLEDSAVYLCARSPHRMIEQFFGPGTRLTVL.

This clonotype has only one observation. This sequence joins TRBV9 and TRBJ2-3, with TRBD2 identical over 9 bases. Looked up from germline, CDR1 is SGDLS and CDR2 is YYNGEE. Trimming at V came to 0 bases and at J to 5 bases, leaving 7 bases not matched to a gene. There are 16 residues in the CDR3. The CDR3 DNA sequence: TGTGCCAGCAGCGTAGGGGCGGGGGGGCTAAGAGATACGCAGTATTTT. It yields the protein CASSVGAGGLRDTQYF.

A remark on this clonotype: Sequence at one end of the junction differs from germline and may be a read error. The chain recombines TRBV6-5 with TRBJ2-3; unclear D gene. This CDR3 spans 15 amino acids. In germline, CDR1 is MNHEY, CDR2 SVGAGI. In DNA, the CDR3 is TGTGTCAGCAGTTCCCATTACGGGCCCACAGATACGCAGTATTTT. Translation: CVSSSHYGPTDTQYF.

Relative to its sample, this clonotype is medium-sized (0.01 to 0.1%). In nucleotides, the CDR3 is TGTGCCAGCAGCTTAGCGGCGGGATCCTACGAGCAGTACTTC. Its translation: CASSLAAGSYEQYF. The V gene is TRBV11-3, the J gene TRBJ2-7; weak D call: TRBD2 (6 bases). V lost 1 base to trimming and J lost 1 base, with 8 bases between them. This CDR3 has 14 amino acids. Germline CDR1 reads SGHNT; CDR2 reads YENEEA. The full variable domain, in which reference TRBV11-3 and TRBJ2-7 provide the parts outside the CDR3, is EAGVVQSPRYKIIEKKQPVAFWCNPISGHNTLYWYLQNLGQGPELLIRYENEEAVDDSQLPKDRFSAERLKGVDSTLKIQPAELGDSAVYLCASSLAAGSYEQYFGPGTRLTVT.

Ten or more counts support this clonotype. The chain recombines TRBV20-1 with TRBJ1-1; D not resolved. Germline assignment: CDR1 DFQATT and CDR2 SNEGSKA (reference sequence). The CDR3 length is 13 residues. Between the trimmed V and J ends, which lost 4 bases and 1 base, there was a span of 10 bases. DNA for the CDR3: TGCAGTGCTACCCCAGGCCCGAACACTGAAGCTTTCTTT. Translating gives CSATPGPNTEAFF.

Of note for this clonotype: Given the absence of the conserved phenylalanine or tryptophan at the CDR3 end, a read error is likely. It is unclear where the CDR3 begins or ends on the DNA, so no DNA is shown, and the CDR3 is as TCRdb lists it. The chain joins TRBV5-6 to TRBJ1-5. The germline V gene has CDR1 SGHDT and CDR2 YYEEEE. Counting both end residues, the CDR3 totals 12 amino acids. CDR3 sequence: CASSLRDQPQRL.

This rearrangement joins TRBV12-3 or TRBV12-4 to TRBJ2-1; D not resolved. The CDR3 sequence is 13 residues long. The ends were cut back, 7 bases at V and 6 bases at J, with 13 bases in the middle. The CDR3 loop reads CASTSSRSNEQFF. CDR3 DNA: TGTGCCAGCACTTCCTCGCGGAGCAATGAGCAGTTCTTC.

Regarding this clonotype: This clone may be a read error of a much larger clone one base away. This chain uses TRBV4-1 with TRBJ2-3, with a weak D call TRBD1 (7 bases). Looked up from germline, CDR1 is MGHRA and CDR2 is YSYEKL. This CDR3 region has 15 residues. CDR3 residues: CASIQGGGGEYTQYF. The CDR3 region has the DNA TGCGCCAGCATCCAAGGAGGGGGCGGAGAATATACGCAGTATTTT.

This chain links TRBV6-5 with TRBJ2-3; D gene ambiguous. The CDR3 has 15 amino acids. Germline V CDR1 and CDR2: MNHEY, SVGAGI. V shed 0 bases and J shed 6 bases, with 13 bases lying between them. The CDR3 sequence: CASSYSSSPGDTQYF. The CDR3, as DNA: TGTGCCAGCAGTTACTCGTCGTCCCCCGGGGATACGCAGTATTTT.

This clonotype has a handful of counts. As the CDR3 is not closed by the conserved phenylalanine or tryptophan, this likely results from a read error. This chain joins TRBV11-3 and TRBJ2-1, with D unclear. Looked up from germline, CDR1 is SGHNT and CDR2 is YENEEA. Trimming left V 3 bases short and J 3 bases short, with 9 bases between. The CDR3 totals 14 residues. For the CDR3, the DNA is TGTGCCAGCAGCTTGGATTCAGGCTACAATGAGCAGTTCTAC. Amino acid sequence: CASSLDSGYNEQFY.

The chain has TRBV7-2 and TRBJ1-6; 7 nucleotides align to TRBD1. Germline trimming cut 6 bases from V and 5 bases from J; bases unmatched to any gene: 7. The CDR3 spans 15 residues. Germline loops: CDR1 SGHTA, CDR2 FQGNSA. As DNA, the CDR3 is TGTGCCAGCAGTTTCCGGGACAGAGATAATTCACCCCTCCACTTT. Encoded protein: CASSFRDRDNSPLHF.

For this clonotype: Germline is not matched at one junction end, which may reflect a read error. The gene calls are TRBV6-6 and TRBJ2-7; the match to TRBD2 covers 7 bases. CDR1 MNHNY and CDR2 SVGAGI come from the germline V gene (reference sequence). The CDR3 runs 19 residues. The chain's CDR3 is CASSYSGYETSRATYDQYF. The CDR3 nucleotides are TGTGCCAGTAGTTACTCAGGCTATGAGACTAGCAGGGCAACCTACGATCAGTACTTC.

In the case of this clonotype: Here the CDR3 omits its conserved ending phenylalanine or tryptophan, so a read error is the likely source. The rearrangement links TRBV20-1 to TRBJ2-1; 8 bases line up with TRBD2. CDR3 length: 14 residues. CDR1 and CDR2 from the germline V gene are DFQATT and SNEGSKA (reference sequence). Here the CDR3 DNA reads TGCCGTGCTAACACGGCGGGGGGATACAATGAGCAGTTCTTA. Its translation: CRANTAGGYNEQFL.

A remark on this clonotype: The germline gene is not matched at one end of the junction; a read error may be the cause. V usage is TRBV11-2 and J usage is TRBJ2-1, with a tentative D call TRBD2 (6 bases). Germline V gene sequence: CDR1 SGHAT, CDR2 FQNNGV. The CDR3 contains 15 residues. The CDR3 coding sequence is TGTACCAGCAGCCCGCCTGGACTAACGGGCGGTGAGCAGTTCTTC. This translates into CTSSPPGLTGGEQFF.

In the case of this clonotype: A much larger clone sits a single nucleotide away, making a read error possible. The V call is TRBV29-1, the J call TRBJ1-6; maybe TRBD1 (5 bases). The CDR3 totals 13 residues. Germline assignment: CDR1 SQVTM and CDR2 ANQGSEA. In DNA form, the CDR3 reads TGCGGCGTCGCTCAGGGAAATAATTCACCCCTCCACTTT. Its translation: CGVAQGNNSPLHF.

A word on this clonotype: The junction departs from germline at one end; a sequencing error may be responsible. V is TRBV20-1 and J is TRBJ2-7; weak D call: TRBD1 (7 bases). CDR1 is DFQATT and CDR2 is SNEGSKA in the germline V gene (reference sequence). This CDR3 spans 14 amino acids. CDR3 sequence reads: CIASLPGGFNEQYF. The CDR3 DNA is TGCATTGCTAGTTTGCCAGGGGGGTTCAACGAGCAGTACTTC.

For this clonotype: One junction end does not reproduce the germline sequence, and a read error may be involved. V usage is TRBV11-2 and J usage is TRBJ1-5; D is unresolved. CDR1 SGHAT and CDR2 FQNNGV come from the germline V gene. This CDR3 has 13 residues. The CDR3 nucleotides read TGTACCAGCAGCTTAACCGGGAATCAGTCCCAGCATTTT. Amino acids: CTSSLTGNQSQHF.

About this clonotype: A read error is likely, as this CDR3 ends without the conserved phenylalanine or tryptophan. V is TRBV20-1 and J is TRBJ1-1; TRBD1 matches 7 bases. Germline assignment: CDR1 DFQATT and CDR2 SNEGSKA (reference sequence). There are 15 residues in the CDR3. CDR3 loop: CNAKRPTGFRAEAFS. DNA of the CDR3: TGCAATGCTAAACGACCGACAGGGTTTCGCGCTGAAGCTTTCTCT.